What follows describes a single T cell receptor beta chain. The sample is drawn from a study of T cell responses to AZD1222 COVID-19 vaccine. The table came from immunoSEQ multiplex PCR; TCRdb's copy has only in-frame clones and leaves some out. Here the sample spans more than 100,000 clones, roughly 87% being singletons. The germline gives CDR1 LNHDA, CDR2 SQIVND (reference sequence). The CDR3 is made up of 17 amino acids. V lost 0 bases and J lost 1, with 15 bases in between. The input for sequencing was peripheral blood, taken on day 0 of AZD1222 vaccination. This clonotype was obtained from an adult in good health. This rearrangement joins TRBV19 to TRBJ1-1; D unclear. CDR3 sequence (DNA): TGTGCCAGTAGTATAGATTCAAGGGCGGTGTGGAACACTGAAGCTTTCTTT. Its protein product is CASSIDSRAVWNTEAFF.